This T cell receptor (beta chain) was sequenced for a study of long-term antiretroviral therapy in people with HIV. Study-wide background: The earliest samples predate the 2015 immediate-ART recommendation by about a decade.

At least two post-ART and at least one pre-ART PBMC sample were available for each donor. Study-level points and caveats: Blood dating 2004 to 2017 may reflect older ART regimens. Among HIV repertoires, CDR3 length ranges were narrower than those of controls.

Deletions cut 6 bases from V and 0 bases from J, with 9 bases between. The V gene's germline CDR1 is MNHNS and CDR2 SASEGT. The CDR3 length is 13 residues. As concerns this clone: The antigen remains unidentified.

Run at survey level, the immunoSEQ assay was version v3.0. Assay: immunoSEQ multiplex PCR; the TCRdb copy retains only in-frame clones and omits some. The data show roughly 15,000 clones, with roughly 94% seen just once and 4.6% held by the top ten. This receptor was taken from a woman aged 45-65 years with HIV. The sample consisted of unsorted PBMCs, taken about 6 years after starting antiretroviral therapy. The chain is built from TRBV6-1 and TRBJ2-7, with D possibly TRBD2 on 5 matching bases. CDR3 nucleotide sequence: TGTGCCAGCAGGCCCGGGATCTCCTACGAGCAGTACTTC. It translates to CASRPGISYEQYF.